This TCR beta chain stems from a study of T cells in Graves' hyperthyroidism and ophthalmopathy. This clonotype was detected many times. Its antigen is still unknown. The germline V gene encodes CDR1 SGHVS and CDR2 FQNEAQ. V was trimmed by 5 bases and J by 7 bases, leaving 11 bases between them. The CDR3 is 12 residues long. The study, taken as a whole, reports: Prediction of ophthalmopathy progression came a median around 7.1 months pre-onset. In the blood, most expanded thyroid clonotypes above 0.001 appeared as well.

Amplification of TCR beta CDR3 regions used RNA as the template. HTBI primers were the set used in a first-round RT-PCR of the TCR CDR3. TCRdb used MiXCR to reprocess the multiplex PCR reads, holding one entry per CDR3 protein. Of some 500,000 distinct CDR3 sequences listed, around an eighth are singletons. Among the patients, aged 18 to 65, hyperthyroidism was newly diagnosed and had lasted under 2 months. Those patients with uncontrolled infection, other autoimmune disease, pregnancy or lactation were excluded. This sequence was found in a woman aged 18-29 years with Graves' hyperthyroidism. The chain recombines TRBV7-8 with TRBJ2-5; tentative D call: TRBD2 (6 bases). Sequenced material: blood. Here the CDR3 DNA reads TGTGCCAGCAGCATTGTCGGGGGGACCCAGTACTTC. Protein: CASSIVGGTQYF.